The 13 T cell receptor beta chains below come from one sample, sequenced in a study of blood T cell repertoires in COVID-19. Repertoires were generated with immunoSEQ multiplex PCR, while TCRdb's copy carries only in-frame clones and drops some. The sample has roughly 62,000 clones; more than 65% are singletons. The sample comprised peripheral blood. These receptors were obtained from a human donor in a cohort sampled during active COVID-19.

This chain connects TRBV28 to TRBJ1-1; 7 nucleotides match TRBD1. Germline V lookup: CDR1 MDHEN, CDR2 SYDVKM. V dropped 6 bases and J dropped 1; count of bases not matched to a gene: 8. The CDR3 is 15 residues long. The DNA of the CDR3 is TGTGCCAGCAGCCAGACAGGGACCCCGAACACTGAAGCTTTCTTT. Residues: CASSQTGTPNTEAFF.

This chain joins TRBV4-2 and TRBJ2-7, with 7 positions matching TRBD1. The CDR3 totals 14 residues. With 5 bases clipped from V and 1 base from J, the junction kept 5 bases outside the gene matches. In germline, CDR1 is LGHNA, CDR2 YNFKEQ. The CDR3 here is CASSLDRLSYEQYF. Written as DNA, the CDR3 is TGTGCCAGCAGCTTGGACAGGTTATCCTACGAGCAGTACTTC.

The chain is built from TRBV18 and TRBJ1-1; D is unclear. This CDR3 has 15 residues. Trimming removed 1 base at V and 4 bases at J, with 13 bases between. Per the germline V gene, CDR1 is KGHSH and CDR2 is LQKENI. In DNA, the CDR3 is TGTGCCAGCTCACCACAGAGGGAAGTGGCCACTGAAGCTTTCTTT. Translating gives CASSPQREVATEAFF.

The chain carries TRBV5-4 and TRBJ1-1; D is undetermined. The CDR3 covers 14 residues. The V gene's germline CDR1 is SGHNT and CDR2 YYREEE (reference sequence). Trimming removed 4 bases at V and 3 bases at J, with 13 bases between. CDR3 DNA sequence: TGTGCCAGCAGCCGTACCGGGAAACACACTGAAGCTTTCTTT. This encodes CASSRTGKHTEAFF.

This clone was seen a handful of times. The CDR3 loop is CASSSPDRGFYEQYF. In DNA form, the CDR3 reads TGTGCCAGCAGCTCACCGGACAGGGGATTCTACGAGCAGTACTTC. The rearrangement joins TRBV7-2 to TRBJ2-7, with TRBD1 matching 9 bases. J was trimmed by 3 bases and V by 4 bases; bases with no gene match: 7. The CDR3 contains 15 residues. CDR1 and CDR2 (germline): SGHTA, FQGNSA.

This clone was detected only a few times. V and J are TRBV29-1 and TRBJ2-1; TRBD2 aligns across 15 bases. The CDR3 covers 18 residues. CDR1 and CDR2 from the germline V gene are SQVTM and ANQGSEA. Trimming took 3 bases from V and 3 from J; bases not matched to a gene: 9. CDR3 protein: CSVDTGAGLAGGYNEQFF. The CDR3 DNA sequence: TGCAGCGTTGATACCGGGGCGGGACTAGCGGGAGGCTACAATGAGCAGTTCTTC.

With regard to this clone: The junction differs from germline at one of its ends, possibly a read error. This chain uses TRBV18 with TRBJ1-1, with 7 positions matching TRBD1. CDR3 length: 17 amino acids. Per the germline V gene, CDR1 is KGHSH and CDR2 is LQKENI. CDR3 in DNA: TGTGCCAGCTCGCCACTGGGACAGCCTACATTGAACACTGAAGCTTTCTTT. This encodes CASSPLGQPTLNTEAFF.

This chain links TRBV5-5 with TRBJ2-3, with 7 bases that match TRBD1. CDR1 and CDR2 from the germline V gene are SGHKS and YYEKEE (reference sequence). The ends lost 4 bases at V and 3 bases at J; junction bases unmatched: 5. This CDR3 comprises 14 residues. The CDR3 region is CASSGGQLTDTQYF. CDR3 bases: TGTGCCAGCAGCGGGGGACAGCTAACAGATACGCAGTATTTT.

CDR3 coding DNA: TGCGCCAGCAGCCAAGCGGCTAGTCAAGAGACCCAGTACTTC. Translating gives CASSQAASQETQYF. The chain carries TRBV4-1 and TRBJ2-5, with D unclear. The CDR3 consists of 14 residues. The germline V gene has CDR1 MGHRA and CDR2 YSYEKL. The V end lost 1 base, the J end lost 2 bases, and 8 bases lay between the germline ends.

This clone has only a few counts. This rearrangement joins TRBV4-1 to TRBJ2-7; D is perhaps TRBD2 (6 bases). The germline CDR1 and CDR2 sequences are MGHRA and YSYEKL. The V gene lost 1 base and the J gene lost 3 bases, with 19 bases spanning the gap. CDR3 length: 17 residues. Here the CDR3 reads CASSQGGRDFSRYEQYF. CDR3 in DNA: TGCGCCAGCAGCCAAGGAGGAAGGGACTTCTCACGCTACGAGCAGTACTTC.

Within the sample, this clone is medium-sized (0.01 to 0.1%). The chain links TRBV7-9 to TRBJ1-2; D call uncertain. The CDR3 is 13 residues long. Germline-derived CDR1 and CDR2 are SEHNR and FQNEAQ (reference sequence). Trimming pared 5 bases from V and 7 bases from J, leaving 14 bases between. CDR3 sequence: CASSLSAGGGYTF. In nucleotides, the CDR3 is TGTGCCAGCAGCCTCTCTGCGGGAGGTGGCTACACCTTC. Full variable domain (outside the CDR3, taken from reference TRBV7-9 and TRBJ1-2): DTGVSQNPRHKITKRGQNVTFRCDPISEHNRLYWYRQTLGQGPEFLTYFQNEAQLEKSRLLSDRFSAERPKGSFSTLEIQRTEQGDSAMYLCASSLSAGGGYTFGSGTRLTVV.

The chain employs TRBV7-9 and TRBJ2-7, with D unresolved. The CDR3 has 12 amino acids. Trimming removed 2 bases at V and 1 base at J, with 3 bases between. The V gene's germline CDR1 is SEHNR and CDR2 FQNEAQ (reference sequence). As DNA, the CDR3 is TGTGCCAGCAGCTTAACATCCTACGAGCAGTACTTC. Amino acids: CASSLTSYEQYF.

This clone has just a few counts. The J gene is TRBJ2-1, the V gene TRBV28, with D possibly being TRBD2 (5 bases). The CDR3 is 15 amino acids. The V gene's germline CDR1 is MDHEN and CDR2 SYDVKM. Trimming took 3 bases from V and 3 from J, leaving 12 bases between them. The CDR3 sequence: CASSFASSVYNEQFF. The CDR3 DNA follows: TGTGCCAGCAGTTTTGCTAGCAGCGTCTACAATGAGCAGTTCTTC. Variable domain in full (rest from reference TRBV28 and TRBJ2-1): DVKVTQSSRYLVKRTGEKVFLECVQDMDHENMFWYRQDPGLGLRLIYFSYDVKMKEKGDIPEGYSVSREKKERFSLILESASTNQTSMYLCASSFASSVYNEQFFGPGTRLTVL.